The 10 T cell receptor beta chains given below trace back to one sample, sequenced in a study of tissue T cells after allogeneic stem cell transplantation. Method: immunoSEQ multiplex PCR; TCRdb's copy keeps in-frame clones and lacks some. Of some 48,000 clones listed, about three quarters are singletons. Sequenced input: sorted cells pooled from one or two spleens. All receptors derive from a pool of C57BL/6 mice in good health.

A note on this clone: Here the gene names and germline are mouse. Sequencing ends 1 residue short of the CDR3 end; the germline J gene provides the rest. The chain uses TRBV3 and TRBJ2-5, with a weak D call TRBD2 (5 bases). Trimming left V 0 bases short and J 1 base short, with 5 bases between. The CDR3 spans 14 residues. Germline V gives CDR1 SNHLY, CDR2 FYNGKV (reference sequence). CDR3: CASSLAGDQDTQYF. The sequenced CDR3 bases are TGTGCCAGCAGCTTAGCTGGGGACCAAGACACCCAGTAC.

About this clone: The germline and genes are mouse ones. The CDR3 reads CASLLRGTNERLFF. CDR3 bases read: TGTGCCAGCCTCCTCAGGGGAACCAACGAAAGATTATTT. The rearrangement joins TRBV26 to TRBJ1-4; D is perhaps TRBD1 (6 bases). The sequence runs out 1 residue before the end of the CDR3; the remainder is reconstructed from the germline J gene. CDR1 is KGHPV, CDR2 FQNQEV, per germline (reference sequence). The CDR3 contains 14 residues. V was shortened by 8 bases and J by 3 bases, with 13 bases between the two germline ends. Combining the CDR3 with reference TRBV26 and TRBJ1-4 gives the whole variable domain NSKVIQTPRYLVKGQGQKAKMRCIPEKGHPVVFWYQQNKNNEFKFLINFQNQEVLQQIDMTEKRFSAECPSNSPCSLEIQSSEAGDSALYLCASLLRGTNERLFFGHGTKLSVL.

Concerning this clone itself: Gene and germline names: mouse. The CDR3 end lies 1 residue beyond the end of the read and is filled in from the germline J gene. This chain connects TRBV31 to TRBJ1-6; the D is unclear. TRBJ1-6 is given ORF status, its function remaining uncertain. V gave up 0 bases and J gave up 6 bases, with 6 bases separating them. CDR1 and CDR2 (germline): GKSSPN, SITVG. The CDR3 spans 13 residues. The CDR3 sequence is CAWSLGSNSPLYF. The covered CDR3 bases are TGTGCCTGGAGTCTAGGCAGTAATTCGCCCCTCTAC.

On this clone: Mouse names are used for the genes. This CDR3 reads CASSRDRGGERLFF. Incomplete CDR3 DNA: TGTGCCAGCAGTAGGGACAGGGGTGGCGAAAGATTATTT. V and J are TRBV19 and TRBJ1-4; the match to TRBD1 covers 10 bases. The read comes to an end 1 residue before the CDR3 does, leaving the germline J gene to fill in the end. The germline V gene has CDR1 FNHDT and CDR2 SITEND (reference sequence). V gave up 3 bases and J gave up 7 bases; unmatched junction bases: 3. CDR3 size: 14 residues.

A word on this clone: The genes and germline here are from mouse. The observed sequence ends 1 residue before the CDR3 terminus, with the missing tail filled in from the germline J gene. The V and J genes are TRBV2 and TRBJ2-3, with TRBD2 matching over 12 bases. This CDR3 is built from 17 residues. V shed 4 bases, J shed 0 bases, and the junction held 5 bases outside the gene matches. CDR1 is LGHNA and CDR2 is YSYQKL in the germline V gene. The sequenced part of the CDR3 DNA is TGTGCCAGCAGCCGCCCGGGACTGGGGGGTAGTGCAGAAACGCTGTAT. This gives the protein CASSRPGLGGSAETLY. The whole CDR3 protein reads CASSRPGLGGSAETLYF.

Details on this clone: Gene labels here are mouse ones. The CDR3 end falls 1 residue outside the read, so it is completed with the germline J gene. The gene calls are TRBV2 and TRBJ2-3; 9 bases agree with TRBD1. Trimming removed 3 bases from V and 0 bases from J; junction bases left unmatched: 1. Germline V lookup: CDR1 LGHNA, CDR2 YSYQKL. The CDR3 runs 15 residues. CDR3: CASSQTGGSAETLYF. Partial CDR3 DNA: TGTGCCAGCAGCCAGACAGGGGGAAGTGCAGAAACGCTGTAT.

This clone was observed a handful of times. Gene names follow the mouse nomenclature. The read finishes 1 residue shy of the CDR3 end, and the germline J gene is used to complete it. The J gene is TRBJ2-7, the V gene TRBV3; D gene uncertain. V was clipped by 4 bases and J by 6 bases, with 1 base between them. The CDR3 is made up of 9 amino acids. Germline CDR1 and CDR2: SNHLY and FYNGKV (reference sequence). The CDR3 region is CASSSEQYF. Partial CDR3 DNA: TGTGCCAGCAGCTCTGAACAGTAC.

About this clone: Gene names denote mouse genes. The CDR3 end is not reached by the read, which stops 1 residue before it; the germline J gene fills it in. The genes are TRBV13-2 and TRBJ1-2, with D uncertain. Trimming cost V 1 base and J 3 bases, with 7 bases left between them. CDR1 is NNHNN and CDR2 is SYGAGS in the germline V gene (reference sequence). This CDR3 spans 13 amino acids. The CDR3 loop reads CASGDRQYSDYTF. The sequenced CDR3 bases are TGTGCCAGCGGTGATCGACAATACTCCGACTACACC.

This clone was seen more than once but under ten times. Mouse gene names apply. The read falls 1 residue short of the CDR3 end, and the missing part is taken from the germline J gene. The chain employs TRBV15 and TRBJ2-7; D is perhaps TRBD1 (6 bases). V was shortened by 6 bases and J by 0 bases, with 9 bases between the two germline ends. Germline V gene lookup returns CDR1 SGHND and CDR2 FRSKSL. This CDR3 is built from 13 residues. The CDR3 loop reads CASRRTVSYEQYF. CDR3 DNA, as far as it was read: TGTGCCAGCAGGAGGACAGTCTCCTATGAACAGTAC.

This clone was detected a few times. Gene names refer to mouse genes. From the germline J gene comes the end of the CDR3, since the read stops 1 residue before it. This chain connects TRBV1 to TRBJ2-5, with 7 positions matching TRBD2. CDR3 length equals 14 residues. The J segment lost 0 bases and the V segment lost 5 bases, leaving 2 bases of the junction unmatched. Germline values: CDR1 NSQYPW, CDR2 LRSPGD (reference sequence). The CDR3 region is CTCSPWGNQDTQYF. The covered CDR3 bases are TGCACCTGCAGTCCCTGGGGGAACCAAGACACCCAGTAC.